The source of this T cell receptor beta chain is a study of cytomegalovirus exposure and HLA in healthy donors. The study's findings and limits: It was about 180 TCR beta chains that were listed as cytomegalovirus-associated. What a later analysis showed was that several of the most significant clusters appeared linked to common viral pathogens. Most subjects' HLA-A and HLA-B alleles were reportedly predicted from TCR beta sequences.

As regards this clone: The target antigen is unknown.

This PCR relied on a set of 60 Vbeta primers and 13 Jbeta primers. Assay used: immunoSEQ multiplex PCR; TCRdb lists only in-frame clones, some missing. The table lists 30,000 to 45,000 clones, roughly 85% of them singletons. V was shortened by 0 bases and J by 4 bases, with 4 bases between the two germline ends. The CDR3 has 14 amino acids. Germline V gives CDR1 WNHNN, CDR2 SYGVQD (reference sequence). Material for sequencing was PBMCs. This TCR was recovered from a woman aged 40 to 55 in good health and CMV-seropositive. This chain joins TRBV10-1 and TRBJ1-6; the D is unclear. In nucleotides, the CDR3 is TGCGCCAGCAGTGAGTCGAGGTATAATTCACCCCTCCACTTT. Translated: CASSESRYNSPLHF.